Presented here are 23 T cell receptor beta chains from one specimen sequenced in a study of cytomegalovirus exposure and HLA in healthy donors. The PCR employed 60 Vbeta primers together with 13 Jbeta primers. The repertoire was sequenced with immunoSEQ multiplex PCR; TCRdb's copy has only in-frame clones and lacks some. The table includes under 200,000 clones, roughly 80% detected once. The sequenced sample was PBMCs. The receptors derive from a woman aged 18-29 years in good health and CMV-seronegative.

The rearrangement joins TRBV27 to TRBJ1-4; unclear D gene. This CDR3 is built from 16 residues. CDR1 and CDR2 from the germline V gene are MNHEY and SMNVEV (reference sequence). The V gene lost 1 base and the J gene lost 0 bases, with 9 bases spanning the gap. The CDR3 sequence is CASSLYPDATNEKLFF. CDR3 DNA sequence: TGTGCCAGCAGTTTATATCCAGATGCAACTAATGAAAAACTGTTTTTT.

The rearrangement links TRBV6-1 to TRBJ1-6, with 8 positions matching TRBD1. The junction had 4 bases not matched to a gene; V was cut back by 6 bases and J by 6 bases. Germline CDR1 reads MNHNS; CDR2 reads SASEGT. There are 14 residues in the CDR3. The CDR3 nucleotides are TGTGCCAGCAGCCTGGGACAGGTTAATTCACCCCTCCACTTT. Protein product: CASSLGQVNSPLHF.

The chain's CDR3 is CASSVSAYSNQPQHF. CDR3 nucleotide sequence: TGTGCCAGTAGTGTGTCAGCGTATAGCAATCAGCCCCAGCATTTT. This sequence joins TRBV19 and TRBJ1-5; no definite D call. This CDR3 is built from 15 residues. The ends were cut back, 5 bases at V and 0 bases at J, with 11 bases in the middle. Germline CDR1 is LNHDA and CDR2 is SQIVND (reference sequence).

This clone has just a few counts. This sequence joins TRBV6-5 and TRBJ2-7; 12 bases line up with TRBD2. CDR3 size: 16 residues. V gave up 3 bases and J gave up 3 bases; unmatched junction bases: 6. Germline CDR1 and CDR2: MNHEY and SVGAGI. The CDR3 sequence is CASSYSSGRASYEQYV. In nucleotides, the CDR3 is TGTGCCAGCAGTTATTCTAGCGGGAGGGCAAGCTACGAGCAGTACGTC.

The rearrangement joins TRBV19 to TRBJ2-5; D perhaps matches TRBD1 (5 bases). This CDR3 has 15 amino acids. Looked up from germline, CDR1 is LNHDA and CDR2 is SQIVND (reference sequence). Deletions cut 6 bases from V and 0 bases from J, with 14 bases between. The CDR3 protein is CASRPRQTYQETQYF. In DNA, the CDR3 is TGTGCCAGTAGGCCTAGACAGACCTACCAAGAGACCCAGTACTTC.

The rearrangement links TRBV4-3 to TRBJ2-3, with D uncertain. Trimming took off 6 bases at V and 2 bases at J, with 15 bases between the two ends. This CDR3 is built from 15 residues. CDR1 is LGHNA and CDR2 is YSLEER in the germline V gene. CDR3 nucleotide sequence: TGCGCCAGCAGGAAAAGCCTAGGAACCACAGATACGCAGTATTTT. Translating gives CASRKSLGTTDTQYF.

This rearrangement joins TRBV6-6 to TRBJ1-4; TRBD1 matches at 10 bases. Germline CDR1 is MNHNY and CDR2 is SVGAGI (reference sequence). Unmatched junction bases numbered 5, after V lost 6 bases and J lost 7 bases. CDR3 length: 14 residues. In DNA form, the CDR3 reads TGTGCCAGCAGACCAGACAGGGGGCCTGAAAAACTGTTTTTT. It specifies CASRPDRGPEKLFF.

The rearrangement uses TRBV28 and TRBJ2-5; maybe TRBD1 (6 bases). With the DNA end fitting TRBJ2-7 better, the J assignment may be wrong. This CDR3 has 15 residues. Germline CDR1 and CDR2: MDHEN and SYDVKM. CDR3 in amino acids: CASSLRGQYTYEQYF. CDR3 nucleotide sequence: TGTGCCAGCAGTTTACGTGGACAGTATACCTACGAGCAGTACTTC.

This chain links TRBV5-8 with TRBJ2-1, with TRBD1 matching 8 bases. The CDR3 length is 16 residues. In germline, CDR1 is SGHTS, CDR2 YDEGEE. V was pared by 0 bases and J by 2 bases, with 4 bases of the junction left unmatched. The CDR3, as DNA: TGTGCCAGCAGCTTGGCCGACAGGGGCCCCTACAATGAGCAGTTCTTC. It is translated as CASSLADRGPYNEQFF.

The J gene is TRBJ1-4, the V gene TRBV6-5, with 8 bases that match TRBD1. The CDR3 is 15 residues long. J was trimmed by 4 bases and V by 5 bases; bases with no gene match: 6. Germline V gives CDR1 MNHEY, CDR2 SVGAGI. CDR3 loop: CASSNPGQVNEKLFF. In DNA form, the CDR3 reads TGTGCCAGCAGTAACCCGGGACAGGTTAATGAAAAACTGTTTTTT.

This rearrangement joins TRBV30 to TRBJ2-7; 7 bases match TRBD2. Germline CDR1 and CDR2: GTSNPN and SVGIG (reference sequence). Trimming at V came to 3 bases and at J to 4 bases, leaving 9 bases not matched to a gene. The CDR3 is made up of 14 amino acids. Here the CDR3 reads CAWREAGGRYEQYF. CDR3 bases: TGTGCCTGGAGAGAGGCCGGGGGGAGGTACGAGCAGTACTTC.

This clone was observed a handful of times. The rearrangement joins TRBV9 to TRBJ1-5; 7 bases fit TRBD1. The CDR3 sequence is 15 residues long. V lost 0 bases to trimming and J lost 3 bases; unmatched junction nucleotides: 3. CDR1 and CDR2 from the germline V gene are SGDLS and YYNGEE. Here the CDR3 reads CASSVGDSPNQPQHF. The CDR3 region has the DNA TGTGCCAGCAGCGTAGGGGACAGCCCCAATCAGCCCCAGCATTTT.

The J gene is TRBJ1-6, the V gene TRBV27; 8 bases align to TRBD1. Germline assignment: CDR1 MNHEY and CDR2 SMNVEV (reference sequence). J lost 15 bases, V lost 5 bases, and 15 bases had no gene match. The CDR3 runs to 15 residues. CDR3: CASSGRTGLVSRLHF. CDR3 DNA: TGTGCCAGCAGTGGGAGGACAGGGCTCGTGAGTCGCCTCCACTTT.

The rearrangement joins TRBV4-3 to TRBJ2-1, with D possibly being TRBD2 (6 bases). The V end was cut by 0 bases, the J end by 7 bases, with 16 bases between. The germline CDR1 and CDR2 sequences are LGHNA and YSLEER. This CDR3 has 16 residues. The CDR3: CASSQDRVGGGNEQFF. DNA for the CDR3: TGCGCCAGCAGCCAAGACCGGGTCGGTGGGGGGAATGAGCAGTTCTTC.

The V and J genes are TRBV7-2 and TRBJ2-7, with a tentative D call TRBD2 (5 bases). Germline lookup yields CDR1 SGHTA and CDR2 FQGNSA. This CDR3 region has 12 residues. V was trimmed by 0 bases and J by 7 bases, leaving 7 bases between them. The CDR3 bases are TGTGCCAGCAGCTTAGCGCCGGGAGAGCAGTACTTC. It translates to CASSLAPGEQYF. Drawing the rest from reference TRBV7-2 and TRBJ2-7, the complete variable domain is GAGVSQSPSNKVTEKGKDVELRCDPISGHTALYWYRQSLGQGLEFLIYFQGNSAPDKSGLPSDRFSAERTGGSVSTLTIQRTQQEDSAVYLCASSLAPGEQYFGPGTRLTVT.

The rearrangement links TRBV30 to TRBJ1-1; D might be TRBD1 (6 bases). Per germline, CDR1 GTSNPN and CDR2 SVGIG (reference sequence). Trimming took 1 base from V and 5 from J, leaving 14 bases between them. This CDR3 has 14 residues. CDR3 amino acids: CAWSETGLGTEAFF. The CDR3 nucleotides are TGTGCCTGGAGTGAAACAGGGTTGGGGACTGAAGCTTTCTTT.

The V gene is TRBV7-9, the J gene TRBJ2-7; TRBD2 matches 16 bases. The CDR3 extends over 14 amino acids. CDR1 is SEHNR and CDR2 is FQNEAQ in the germline V gene (reference sequence). In DNA, the CDR3 is TGTGCCAGCAGCCCGCCTGGGACTAGCGGGGGGGTTCAGGTC. Amino acid sequence: CASSPPGTSGGVQV.

This clone turned up a few times. The J gene is TRBJ1-4, the V gene TRBV2, with a weak D call TRBD1 (5 bases). The CDR3 contains 13 residues. The V end lost 7 bases, the J end lost 2 bases, and 8 bases lay between the germline ends. Per the germline V gene, CDR1 is SNHLY and CDR2 is FYNNEI. The CDR3 here is CASNAGTNEKLFF. CDR3 sequence (DNA): TGTGCCAGCAATGCAGGGACTAATGAAAAACTGTTTTTT.

This clone was seen a single time. The chain is built from TRBV6-5 and TRBJ1-2; D may be TRBD1 (5 bases). The CDR3 contains 15 residues. Germline V gives CDR1 MNHEY, CDR2 SVGAGI. Trimming removed 4 bases from V and 8 bases from J, with 20 bases in between. Written as DNA, the CDR3 is TGTGCCAGCAGTTCCGCTTTATCAGGGTCAGGAGGCTACACCTTC. Translation gives CASSSALSGSGGYTF.

This clone was observed once. The rearrangement links TRBV28 to TRBJ2-7, with D possibly matching TRBD1 (7 bases). Deletions cut 6 bases from V and 5 bases from J, with 17 bases between. CDR1 is MDHEN, CDR2 SYDVKM, per germline. The CDR3 extends over 14 amino acids. CDR3 DNA sequence: TGTGCCAGCAGCTGGGCAGGGGGGCCCCACGAGCAGTACTTC. As protein: CASSWAGGPHEQYF.

The genes are TRBV15 and TRBJ1-1; D might be TRBD1 (6 bases). Germline lookup yields CDR1 LNHNV and CDR2 YYDKDF (reference sequence). CDR3 length: 16 amino acids. Trimming pared 0 bases from V and 2 bases from J, leaving 13 bases between. The CDR3: CATSRDLPRGNTEAFF. The CDR3 DNA sequence: TGTGCCACCAGCAGAGATCTCCCCAGGGGCAACACTGAAGCTTTCTTT.

The gene calls are TRBV5-5 and TRBJ1-1, with TRBD1 matching over 7 bases. The J segment lost 0 bases and the V segment lost 8 bases, leaving 10 bases of the junction unmatched. Germline CDR1 and CDR2: SGHKS and YYEKEE (reference sequence). The CDR3 has 15 residues. The CDR3 loop reads CASYLRGNMNTEAFF. In nucleotides, the CDR3 is TGTGCCAGTTACCTCAGGGGGAACATGAACACTGAAGCTTTCTTT.

Of note for this clone: Distinct nucleotide sequences in the sample also encode this CDR3. The chain carries TRBV5-1 and TRBJ2-5, with D perhaps matching TRBD2 (7 bases). Trimming cost V 4 bases and J 5 bases, with 18 bases left between them. From germline, CDR1 is SGHRS and CDR2 YFSETQ. CDR3 length: 15 residues. CDR3 DNA: TGCGCCAGCAGCATTGTGACGGGGGGCTTCGAGACCCAGTACTTC. Its translation: CASSIVTGGFETQYF.